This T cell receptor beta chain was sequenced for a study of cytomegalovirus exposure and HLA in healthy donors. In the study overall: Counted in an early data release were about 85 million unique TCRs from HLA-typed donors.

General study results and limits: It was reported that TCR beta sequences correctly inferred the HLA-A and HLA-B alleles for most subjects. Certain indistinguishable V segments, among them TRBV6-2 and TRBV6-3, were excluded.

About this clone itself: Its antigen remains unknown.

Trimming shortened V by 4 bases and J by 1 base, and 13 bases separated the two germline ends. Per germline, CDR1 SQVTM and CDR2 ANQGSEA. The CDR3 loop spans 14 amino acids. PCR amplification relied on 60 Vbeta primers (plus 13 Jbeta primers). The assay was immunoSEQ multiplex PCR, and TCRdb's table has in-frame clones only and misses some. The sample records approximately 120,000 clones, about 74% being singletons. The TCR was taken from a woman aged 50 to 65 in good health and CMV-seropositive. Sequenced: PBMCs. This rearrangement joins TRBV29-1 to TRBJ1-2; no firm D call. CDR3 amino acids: CSVVLAGSNYGYTF. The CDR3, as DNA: TGCAGCGTTGTCCTCGCCGGGAGTAACTATGGCTACACCTTC.